The clone carrying this TCR beta chain was found many times. As yet, its antigen is unknown. Germline V gene lookup returns CDR1 KGHDR and CDR2 SFDVKD. The CDR3 runs to 16 residues. Losses at the gene ends were 3 bases for V and 0 bases for J; bases not matched to a gene: 3. This entry is derived from a study of response to subunit inactivated influenza vaccine. Study observations and caveats: With each seasonal influenza vaccination, the authors suggested, few new T cells are recruited.

Via MiXCR, TCRdb re-called the RT-PCR reads, giving one row per CDR3 protein. This table has some 800,000 distinct CDR3 sequences, 21% appearing once. The TCR sequence derives from a man over 45 who received an inactivated influenza vaccine. The source was PBMCs from blood, collected about 5 days after vaccination. The chain joins TRBV24-1 to TRBJ2-1; 8 bases match TRBD2. The DNA of the CDR3 is TGTGCCACCAGTGATCCCAGCGGGAGCTCCTACAATGAGCAGTTCTTC. Its translation is CATSDPSGSSYNEQFF.